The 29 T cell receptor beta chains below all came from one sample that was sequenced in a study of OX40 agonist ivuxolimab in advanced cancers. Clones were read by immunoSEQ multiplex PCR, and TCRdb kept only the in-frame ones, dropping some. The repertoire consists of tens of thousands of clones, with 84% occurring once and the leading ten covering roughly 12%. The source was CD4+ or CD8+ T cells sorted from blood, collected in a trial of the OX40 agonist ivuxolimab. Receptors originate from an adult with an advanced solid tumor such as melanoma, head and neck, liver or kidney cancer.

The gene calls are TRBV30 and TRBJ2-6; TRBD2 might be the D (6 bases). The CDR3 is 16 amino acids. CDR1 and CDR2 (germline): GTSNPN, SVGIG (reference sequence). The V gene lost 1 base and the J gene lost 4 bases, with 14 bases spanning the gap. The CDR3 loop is CAWSDSRGYGANVLTF. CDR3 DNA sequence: TGTGCCTGGAGTGACAGTCGGGGGTACGGGGCCAACGTCCTGACTTTC.

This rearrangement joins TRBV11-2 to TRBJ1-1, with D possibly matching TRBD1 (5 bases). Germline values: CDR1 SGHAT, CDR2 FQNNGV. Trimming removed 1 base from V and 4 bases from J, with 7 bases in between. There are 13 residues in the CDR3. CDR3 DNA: TGTGCCAGCAGCTTAGGCACAGGCACTGAAGCTTTCTTT. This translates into CASSLGTGTEAFF. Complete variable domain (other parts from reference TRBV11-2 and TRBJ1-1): EAGVAQSPRYKIIEKRQSVAFWCNPISGHATLYWYQQILGQGPKLLIQFQNNGVVDDSQLPKDRFSAERLKGVDSTLKIQPAKLEDSAVYLCASSLGTGTEAFFGQGTRLTVV.

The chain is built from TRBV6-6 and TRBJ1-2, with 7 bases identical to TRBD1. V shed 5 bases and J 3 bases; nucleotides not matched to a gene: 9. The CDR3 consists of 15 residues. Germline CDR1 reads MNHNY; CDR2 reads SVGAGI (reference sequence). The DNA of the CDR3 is TGTGCCAGCAGTCCCCGAGACAGGGTAGACTATGGCTACACCTTC. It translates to CASSPRDRVDYGYTF.

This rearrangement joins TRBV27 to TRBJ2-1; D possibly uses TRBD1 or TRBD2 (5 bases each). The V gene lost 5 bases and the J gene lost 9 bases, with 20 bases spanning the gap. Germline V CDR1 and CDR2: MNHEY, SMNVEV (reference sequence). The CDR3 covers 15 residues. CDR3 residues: CASSLAGAGSGEQFF. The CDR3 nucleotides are TGTGCCAGCAGTCTGGCCGGGGCGGGTTCGGGTGAGCAGTTCTTC.

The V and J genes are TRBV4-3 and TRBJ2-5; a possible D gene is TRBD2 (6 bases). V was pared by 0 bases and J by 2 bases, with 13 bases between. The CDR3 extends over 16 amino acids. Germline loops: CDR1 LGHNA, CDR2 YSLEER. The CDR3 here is CASSQDSGTFQETQYF. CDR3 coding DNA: TGCGCCAGCAGCCAAGATTCCGGGACTTTTCAAGAGACCCAGTACTTC.

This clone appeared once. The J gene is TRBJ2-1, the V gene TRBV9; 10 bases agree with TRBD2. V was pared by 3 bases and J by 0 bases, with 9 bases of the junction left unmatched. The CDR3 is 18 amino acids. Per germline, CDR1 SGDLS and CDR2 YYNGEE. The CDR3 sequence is CASSGPRASGSSYNEQFF. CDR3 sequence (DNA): TGTGCCAGCAGCGGACCCCGGGCTAGCGGGAGCTCCTACAATGAGCAGTTCTTC.

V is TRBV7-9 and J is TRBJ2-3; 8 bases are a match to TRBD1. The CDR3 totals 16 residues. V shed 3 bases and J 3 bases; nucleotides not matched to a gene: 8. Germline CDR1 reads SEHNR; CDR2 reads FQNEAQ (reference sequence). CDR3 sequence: CASSFPGGSGTDTQYF. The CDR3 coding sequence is TGTGCCAGCAGCTTCCCAGGGGGCAGCGGGACAGATACGCAGTATTTT.

The CDR3 bases are TGTGCCAGCAGTTTATCAGGACAGGGGGGTGGCTACACCTTC. Its translation is CASSLSGQGGGYTF. This chain joins TRBV27 and TRBJ1-2, with 10 bases that match TRBD1. The CDR3 extends over 14 amino acids. The J segment lost 7 bases and the V segment lost 0 bases, leaving 2 bases of the junction unmatched. In germline, CDR1 is MNHEY, CDR2 SMNVEV (reference sequence).

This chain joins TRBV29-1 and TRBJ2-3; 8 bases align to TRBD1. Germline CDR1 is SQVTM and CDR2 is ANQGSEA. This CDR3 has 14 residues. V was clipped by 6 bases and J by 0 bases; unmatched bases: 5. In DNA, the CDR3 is TGCAGCGTAAGATGGACAGGGAGCACAGATACGCAGTATTTT. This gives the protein CSVRWTGSTDTQYF.

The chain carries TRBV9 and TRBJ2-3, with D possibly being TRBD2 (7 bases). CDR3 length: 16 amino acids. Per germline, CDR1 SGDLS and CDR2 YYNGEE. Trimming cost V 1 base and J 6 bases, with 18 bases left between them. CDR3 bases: TGTGCCAGCAGCGTATCGGGGGGCCGAGGAATCGATACGCAGTATTTT. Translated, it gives CASSVSGGRGIDTQYF.

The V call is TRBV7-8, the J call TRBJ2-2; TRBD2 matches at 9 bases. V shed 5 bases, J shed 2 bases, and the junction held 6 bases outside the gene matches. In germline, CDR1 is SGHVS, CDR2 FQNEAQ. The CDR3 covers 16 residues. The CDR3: CASSPDSGGNTGELFF. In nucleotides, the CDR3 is TGTGCCAGCAGCCCCGATAGCGGGGGAAACACCGGGGAGCTGTTTTTT. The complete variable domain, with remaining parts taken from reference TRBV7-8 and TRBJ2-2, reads GAGVSQSPRYKVAKRGQDVALRCDPISGHVSLFWYQQALGQGPEFLTYFQNEAQLDKSGLPSDRFFAERPEGSVSTLKIQRTQQEDSAVYLCASSPDSGGNTGELFFGEGSRLTVL.

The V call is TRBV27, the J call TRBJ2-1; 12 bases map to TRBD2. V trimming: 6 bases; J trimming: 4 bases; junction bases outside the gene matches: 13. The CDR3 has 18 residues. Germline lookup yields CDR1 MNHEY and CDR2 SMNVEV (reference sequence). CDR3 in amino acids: CASRPGLAGGGVYNEQFF. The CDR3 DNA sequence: TGTGCCAGCAGACCGGGACTAGCGGGTGGAGGGGTATACAATGAGCAGTTCTTC.

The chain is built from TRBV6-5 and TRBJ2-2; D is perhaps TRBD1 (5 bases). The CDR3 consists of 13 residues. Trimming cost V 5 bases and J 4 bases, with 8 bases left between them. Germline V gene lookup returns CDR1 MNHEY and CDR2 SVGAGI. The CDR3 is CASSGRATGELFF. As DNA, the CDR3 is TGTGCCAGCAGTGGCAGGGCCACCGGGGAGCTGTTTTTT.

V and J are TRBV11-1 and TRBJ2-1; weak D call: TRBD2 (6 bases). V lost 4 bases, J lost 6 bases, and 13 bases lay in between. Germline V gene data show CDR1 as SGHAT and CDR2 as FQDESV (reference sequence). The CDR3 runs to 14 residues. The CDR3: CASSSGGLPNEQFF. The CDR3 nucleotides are TGTGCCAGCAGCTCCGGGGGACTCCCCAATGAGCAGTTCTTC.

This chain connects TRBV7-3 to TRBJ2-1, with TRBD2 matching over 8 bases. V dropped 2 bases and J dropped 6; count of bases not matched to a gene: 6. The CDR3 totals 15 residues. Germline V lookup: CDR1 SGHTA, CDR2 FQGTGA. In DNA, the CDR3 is TGTGCCAGCAGCTTACAAGCGGGGGACATCAATGAGCAGTTCTTC. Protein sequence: CASSLQAGDINEQFF.

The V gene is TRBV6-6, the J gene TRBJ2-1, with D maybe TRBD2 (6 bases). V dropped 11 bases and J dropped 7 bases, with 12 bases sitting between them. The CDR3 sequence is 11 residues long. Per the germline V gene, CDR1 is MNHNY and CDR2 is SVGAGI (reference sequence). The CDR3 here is CAVLGGNEQFF. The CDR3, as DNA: TGTGCCGTCCTTGGAGGGAATGAGCAGTTCTTC.

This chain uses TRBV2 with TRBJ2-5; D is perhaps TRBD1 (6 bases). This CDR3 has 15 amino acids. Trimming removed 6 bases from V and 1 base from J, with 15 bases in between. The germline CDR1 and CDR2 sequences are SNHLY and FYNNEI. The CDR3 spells CASRPGHHSQETQYF. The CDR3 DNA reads TGTGCCAGCAGGCCGGGACACCACTCCCAAGAGACCCAGTACTTC. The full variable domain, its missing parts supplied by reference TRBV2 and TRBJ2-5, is EPEVTQTPSHQVTQMGQEVILRCVPISNHLYFYWYRQILGQKVEFLVSFYNNEISEKSEIFDDQFSVERPDGSNFTLKIRSTKLEDSAMYFCASRPGHHSQETQYFGPGTRLLVL.

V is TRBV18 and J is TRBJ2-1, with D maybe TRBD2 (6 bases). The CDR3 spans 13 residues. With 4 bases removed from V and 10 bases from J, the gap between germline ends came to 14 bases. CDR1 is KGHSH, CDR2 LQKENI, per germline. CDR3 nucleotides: TGTGCCAGCTCACTCTTGGGACTCCGGGAGCAGTTCTTC. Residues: CASSLLGLREQFF. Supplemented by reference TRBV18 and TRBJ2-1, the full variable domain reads NAGVMQNPRHLVRRRGQEARLRCSPMKGHSHVYWYRQLPEEGLKFMVYLQKENIIDESGMPKERFSAEFPKEGPSILRIQQVVRGDSAAYFCASSLLGLREQFFGPGTRLTVL.

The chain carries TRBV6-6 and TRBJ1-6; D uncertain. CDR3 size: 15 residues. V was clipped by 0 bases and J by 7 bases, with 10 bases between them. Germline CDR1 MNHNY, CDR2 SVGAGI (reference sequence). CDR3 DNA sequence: TGTGCCAGCAGTTACTCTCAAGTGGCCAATTCACCCCTCCACTTT. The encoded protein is CASSYSQVANSPLHF.

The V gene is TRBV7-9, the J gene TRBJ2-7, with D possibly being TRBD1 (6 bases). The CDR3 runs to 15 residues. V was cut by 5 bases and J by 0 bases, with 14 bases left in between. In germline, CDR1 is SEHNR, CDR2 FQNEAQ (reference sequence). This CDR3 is CASSPYQGHSYEQYF. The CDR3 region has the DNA TGTGCCAGCAGCCCCTATCAGGGGCACTCCTACGAGCAGTACTTC.

CDR3 sequence reads: CASSFDRDGYTF. DNA of the CDR3: TGTGCCAGCAGTTTCGACAGGGACGGCTACACCTTC. The chain combines TRBV6-6 with TRBJ1-2; TRBD1 matches 7 bases. The CDR3 loop spans 12 amino acids. V was pared by 4 bases and J by 8 bases, with 4 bases of the junction left unmatched. Germline V lookup: CDR1 MNHNY, CDR2 SVGAGI (reference sequence).

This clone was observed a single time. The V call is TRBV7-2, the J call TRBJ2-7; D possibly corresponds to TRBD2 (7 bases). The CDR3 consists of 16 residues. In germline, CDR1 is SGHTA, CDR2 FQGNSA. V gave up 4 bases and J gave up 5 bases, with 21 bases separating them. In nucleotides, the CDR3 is TGTGCCAGCAGCTCATTTGCGGGGGTGTCAGGGGACGAGCAGTACTTC. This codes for CASSSFAGVSGDEQYF.

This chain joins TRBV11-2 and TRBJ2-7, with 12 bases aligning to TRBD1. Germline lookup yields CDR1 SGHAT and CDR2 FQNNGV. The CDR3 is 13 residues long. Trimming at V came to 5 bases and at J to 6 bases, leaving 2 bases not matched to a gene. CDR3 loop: CASSRDRGREQYF. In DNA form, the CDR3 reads TGTGCCAGCAGCCGGGACAGGGGGCGCGAGCAGTACTTC.

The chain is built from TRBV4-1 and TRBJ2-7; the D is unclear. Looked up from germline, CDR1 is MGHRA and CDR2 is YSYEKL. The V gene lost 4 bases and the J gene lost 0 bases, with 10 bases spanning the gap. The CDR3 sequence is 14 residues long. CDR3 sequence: CASSLSRTSYEQYF. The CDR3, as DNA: TGCGCCAGCAGCCTGTCTCGTACCTCCTACGAGCAGTACTTC.

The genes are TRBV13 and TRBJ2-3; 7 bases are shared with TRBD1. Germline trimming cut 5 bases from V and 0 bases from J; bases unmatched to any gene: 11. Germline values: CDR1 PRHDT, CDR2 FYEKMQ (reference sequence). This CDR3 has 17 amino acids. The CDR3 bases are TGTGCCAGCAGCCTCATTGGTGCCAGGGGGAGCACAGATACGCAGTATTTT. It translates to CASSLIGARGSTDTQYF.

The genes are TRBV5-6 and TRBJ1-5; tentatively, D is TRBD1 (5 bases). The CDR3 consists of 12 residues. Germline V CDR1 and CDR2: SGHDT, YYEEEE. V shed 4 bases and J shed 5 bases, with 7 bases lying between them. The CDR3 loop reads CASSQQDQPQHF. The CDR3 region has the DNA TGTGCCAGCAGCCAACAGGATCAGCCCCAGCATTTT.

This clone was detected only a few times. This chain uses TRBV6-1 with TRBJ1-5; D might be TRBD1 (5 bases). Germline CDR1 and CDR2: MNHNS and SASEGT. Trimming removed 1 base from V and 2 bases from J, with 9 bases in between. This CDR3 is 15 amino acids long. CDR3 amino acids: CASSEEGVGNQPQHF. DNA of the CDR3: TGTGCCAGCAGTGAAGAAGGGGTCGGCAATCAGCCCCAGCATTTT.

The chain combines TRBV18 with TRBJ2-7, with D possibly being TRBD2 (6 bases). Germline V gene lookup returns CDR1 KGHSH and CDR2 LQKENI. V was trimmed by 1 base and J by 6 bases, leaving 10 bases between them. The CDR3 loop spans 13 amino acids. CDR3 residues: CASSPRRGLEQYF. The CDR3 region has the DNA TGTGCCAGCTCACCACGAAGGGGACTCGAGCAGTACTTC.

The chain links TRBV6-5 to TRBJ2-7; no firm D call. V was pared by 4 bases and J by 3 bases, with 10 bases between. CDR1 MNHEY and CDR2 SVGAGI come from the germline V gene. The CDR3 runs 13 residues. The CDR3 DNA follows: TGTGCCAGCAGTTCCCTGGACGGCTACGAGCAGTACTTC. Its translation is CASSSLDGYEQYF.